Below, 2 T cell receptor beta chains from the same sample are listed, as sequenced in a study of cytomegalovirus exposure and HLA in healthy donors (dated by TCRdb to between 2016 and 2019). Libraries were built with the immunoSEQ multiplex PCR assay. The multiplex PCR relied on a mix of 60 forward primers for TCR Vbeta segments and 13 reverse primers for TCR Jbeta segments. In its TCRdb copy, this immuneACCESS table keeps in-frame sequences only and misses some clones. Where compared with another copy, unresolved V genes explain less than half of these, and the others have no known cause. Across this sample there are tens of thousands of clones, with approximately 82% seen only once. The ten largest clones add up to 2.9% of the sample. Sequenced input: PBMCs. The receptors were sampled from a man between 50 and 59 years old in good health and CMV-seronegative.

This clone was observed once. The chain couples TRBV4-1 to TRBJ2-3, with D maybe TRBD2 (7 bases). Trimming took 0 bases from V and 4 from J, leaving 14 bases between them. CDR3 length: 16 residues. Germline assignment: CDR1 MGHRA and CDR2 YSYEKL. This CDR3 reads CASSQDIGGGSDTQYF. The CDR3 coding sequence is TGCGCCAGCAGCCAAGATATAGGCGGGGGCTCAGATACGCAGTATTTT.

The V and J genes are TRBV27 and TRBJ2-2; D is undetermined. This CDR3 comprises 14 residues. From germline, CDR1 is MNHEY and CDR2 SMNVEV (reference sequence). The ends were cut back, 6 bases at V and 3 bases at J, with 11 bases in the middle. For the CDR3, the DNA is TGTGCCAGCAGACGGGTGTGGCACACCGGGGAGCTGTTTTTT. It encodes CASRRVWHTGELFF.